This TCR beta chain was captured by sequencing in a study of T cells after yellow fever vaccination. Study-wide points: A small share of clonotypes appeared in both CD4 and CD8 compartments. The booster response re-showed most primary clones: more than 95% CD4, approximately 90% CD8.

Each CDR3 protein gets one entry after TCRdb re-called the 5' RACE reads with MiXCR. In the table there are roughly 140,000 distinct CDR3 sequences, less than 9.5% of which are singletons. This clonotype was seen repeatedly, ten times or more. What it binds is unknown. Sequencing was performed on CD4+ T cells sorted from PBMCs, taken 5 days after the yellow fever booster vaccination. This TCR was recovered from a man aged 25 to 45 who received the YFV17D yellow fever vaccine.

The CDR3: CASSPRQYEQYF. The CDR3 DNA follows: TGTGCCAGCTCACCACGACAATACGAGCAGTACTTC. The chain has TRBV18 and TRBJ2-7; no reliable D call. The length of the CDR3 is 12 residues. Deletions cut 1 base from V and 4 bases from J, with 5 bases between. Per the germline V gene, CDR1 is KGHSH and CDR2 is LQKENI.